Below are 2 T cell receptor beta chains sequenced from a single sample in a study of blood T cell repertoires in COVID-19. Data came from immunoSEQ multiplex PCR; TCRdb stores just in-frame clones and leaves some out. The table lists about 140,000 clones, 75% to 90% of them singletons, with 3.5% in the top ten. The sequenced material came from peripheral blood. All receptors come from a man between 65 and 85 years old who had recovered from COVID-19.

The CDR3 bases are TGTGCCAGCAGTGAAGCGCTTGGGACACCTCGCCGGTACTTC. Translation gives CASSEALGTPRRYF. This sequence joins TRBV2 and TRBJ2-5, with a weak D call TRBD1 (6 bases). Germline V CDR1 and CDR2: SNHLY, FYNNEI. This CDR3 is 14 amino acids long. V dropped 0 bases and J dropped 13 bases, with 18 bases sitting between them.

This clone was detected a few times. CDR3 amino acids: CASSLSGKRGYTF. The CDR3 nucleotides read TGTGCCAGCAGCTTGTCAGGGAAACGAGGCTACACCTTC. The chain uses TRBV13 and TRBJ1-2; perhaps TRBD1 as D (5 bases). The germline V gene has CDR1 PRHDT and CDR2 FYEKMQ (reference sequence). The germline V and J ends were trimmed by 3 bases and 8 bases, with 13 bases remaining between them. This CDR3 region has 13 residues.